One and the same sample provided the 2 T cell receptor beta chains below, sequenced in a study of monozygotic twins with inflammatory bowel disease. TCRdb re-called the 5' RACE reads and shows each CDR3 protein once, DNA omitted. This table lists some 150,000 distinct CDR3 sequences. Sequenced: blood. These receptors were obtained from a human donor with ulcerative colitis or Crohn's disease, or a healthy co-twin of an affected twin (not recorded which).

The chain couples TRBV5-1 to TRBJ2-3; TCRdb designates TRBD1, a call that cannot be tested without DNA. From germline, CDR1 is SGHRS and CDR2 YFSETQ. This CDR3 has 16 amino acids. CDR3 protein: CASSLDGQPSTDTQYF. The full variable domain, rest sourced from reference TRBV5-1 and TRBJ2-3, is KAGVTQTPRYLIKTRGQQVTLSCSPISGHRSVSWYQQTPGQGLQFLFEYFSETQRNKGNFPGRFSGRQFSNSRSEMNVSTLELGDSALYLCASSLDGQPSTDTQYFGPGTRLTVL.

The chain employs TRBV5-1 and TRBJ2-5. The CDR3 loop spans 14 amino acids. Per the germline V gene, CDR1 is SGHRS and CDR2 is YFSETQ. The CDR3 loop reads CASSLRDHSETQYF.